The 18 T cell receptor beta chains presented below share a single source sample, sequenced in a study of T cell clonality in common variable immunodeficiency. Produced via immunoSEQ multiplex PCR; TCRdb's table is partial and in-frame only. The repertoire consists of some 40,000 clones, none detected only once. The sequencing input was peripheral blood mononuclear cells. All receptors derive from a person between 18 and 70 years old in good health.

This clone has at least ten counts. Read coverage stops 3 residues before the CDR3 terminus; the germline J gene supplies the remainder. The rearrangement joins TRBV10-3 to TRBJ2-2, with TRBD1 matching over 10 bases. The CDR3 is made up of 15 amino acids. CDR1 ENHRY and CDR2 SYGVKD come from the germline V gene. V dropped 3 bases and J dropped 7; count of bases not matched to a gene: 5. The DNA read from the CDR3 is TGTGCCATCAGTGAACGGGACAGGGGAGGCGGGGAG. This translates into CAISERDRGGGE. The whole CDR3 region reads CAISERDRGGGELFF.

This clone was detected many times. From the germline J gene comes the end of the CDR3, since the read stops 3 residues before it. This chain links TRBV19 with TRBJ1-2; a weak D match, TRBD1 (5 bases). The CDR3 is 15 amino acids. Trimming stripped 6 bases from V and 2 bases from J, with 16 bases between. The germline CDR1 and CDR2 sequences are LNHDA and SQIVND (reference sequence). This CDR3 reads CASREAGTTNYGYTF. The CDR3 DNA, read in part, is TGTGCCAGTAGGGAGGCGGGGACTACGAACTATGGC. Using reference TRBV19 and TRBJ1-2 for the parts outside the CDR3, the full variable domain is DGGITQSPKYLFRKEGQNVTLSCEQNLNHDAMYWYRQDPGQGLRLIYYSQIVNDFQKGDIAEGYSVSREKKESFPLTVTSAQKNPTAFYLCASREAGTTNYGYTFGSGTRLTVV.

This clone was counted between two and nine times. A much larger clone sits a single nucleotide away, making a read error possible. Read data end 3 residues before the CDR3 end; the end is taken from the germline J gene. This chain uses TRBV19 with TRBJ1-4; possibly TRBD1 for D (5 bases). Germline lookup yields CDR1 LNHDA and CDR2 SQIVND (reference sequence). This CDR3 has 20 residues. The part of the CDR3 DNA that was read is TGTGCCAGTAGTTTTGAAGGGGCCAGACTCCTTAGCTCTGGGGCCAACGTA. Protein product: CASSFEGARLLSSGANV. The entire CDR3 protein reads CASSFEGARLLSSGANVLFF.

This clone was counted ten times or more. The read terminates 3 residues before the CDR3 end, so the remaining end is supplied by the germline J gene. V usage is TRBV5-4 and J usage is TRBJ2-7, with D possibly being TRBD1 (6 bases). The germline V and J ends were trimmed by 2 bases and 2 bases, with 14 bases remaining between them. Germline loops: CDR1 SGHNT, CDR2 YYREEE (reference sequence). The CDR3 has 15 residues. This CDR3 reads CASSFGGQTPYEQYF. Partial CDR3 DNA: TGTGCCAGCAGCTTTGGAGGACAGACTCCCTACGAG.

This clone was detected many times. The CDR3 is cut off 3 residues early in the read; its end comes from the germline J gene. This chain connects TRBV7-6 to TRBJ2-1; D might be TRBD1 (6 bases). V was shortened by 3 bases and J by 4 bases, with 13 bases between the two germline ends. Germline CDR1 is SGHVS and CDR2 is FNYEAQ. The CDR3 sequence is 15 residues long. CDR3 protein: CASSLETGEYNEQFF. The sequenced CDR3 bases are TGTGCCAGCAGCTTGGAGACAGGAGAGTACAATGAG.

Comments on this clone: Read sequence stops 3 residues before the CDR3 end, and the germline J gene provides the missing end. The chain recombines TRBV7-6 with TRBJ1-2; D is perhaps TRBD1 (6 bases). CDR1 and CDR2 from the germline V gene are SGHVS and FNYEAQ. The CDR3 runs 15 residues. V lost 5 bases, J lost 4 bases, and 17 bases lay in between. CDR3 sequence: CASSPSDRTLYGYTF. CDR3 bases read: TGTGCCAGCAGCCCTTCGGACAGAACCCTCTATGGC. Based on the CDR3 plus reference TRBV7-6 and TRBJ1-2, the full variable domain is GAGVSQSPRYKVTKRGQDVALRCDPISGHVSLYWYRQALGQGPEFLTYFNYEAQQDKSGLPNDRFSAERPEGSISTLTIQRTEQRDSAMYRCASSPSDRTLYGYTFGSGTRLTVV.

This clone was picked up many times. The read is 3 residues too short to cover the CDR3 end, so that end is filled in from the germline J gene. This sequence joins TRBV7-2 and TRBJ1-1; the D gene is possibly TRBD1 (5 bases). Trimming stripped 3 bases from V and 5 bases from J, with 10 bases between. The CDR3 is 13 residues long. Germline V lookup: CDR1 SGHTA, CDR2 FQGNSA. CDR3 loop: CASSFLRGTEAFF. CDR3 DNA (partial): TGTGCCAGCAGCTTCTTAAGGGGAACTGAA.

This clone was detected ten times or more. The CDR3 bases that were read are TGTGCCAGCAGCTCCCGCGGCACCCAAGAGACG. Amino acids: CASSSRGTQET. The complete CDR3 reads CASSSRGTQETQYF. This chain uses TRBV5-4 with TRBJ2-3; no definite D call. The read terminates 3 residues ahead of where the CDR3 ends, so the germline J gene completes it. This CDR3 has 14 residues. Germline CDR1 SGHNT, CDR2 YYREEE (reference sequence).

A few counts support this clone. The read terminates 3 residues ahead of where the CDR3 ends, so the germline J gene completes it. The chain joins TRBV7-6 to TRBJ2-3; possibly TRBD2 for D (5 bases). The germline V gene has CDR1 SGHVS and CDR2 FNYEAQ. This CDR3 has 11 residues. The covered CDR3 bases are TGTGCCAGCAGCTTAGTCGGGGCG. Translation gives CASSLVGA. The CDR3 in its entirety is CASSLVGAQYF.

This clone was counted many times. The read stops 3 residues short of the end of the CDR3; the missing end is completed from the germline J gene. The chain has TRBV3-1 (or the pseudogene TRBV3-2) and TRBJ1-5; 7 nucleotides agree with TRBD1. The CDR3 spans 14 residues. Germline lookup yields CDR1 LGHDT and CDR2 YNNKEL (reference sequence). V lost 1 base to trimming and J lost 7 bases; unmatched junction nucleotides: 4. The sequenced part of the CDR3 DNA is TGTGCCAGCAGCCAAGTTAGGGGGCGGCAGCCC. It translates to CASSQVRGRQP. The entire CDR3 protein is CASSQVRGRQPQHF.

To note about this clone: The sequenced fragment ends 3 residues before the CDR3 boundary, so the rest is inferred from the germline J gene. V is TRBV20-1 and J is TRBJ1-1; 8 positions match TRBD1. Looked up from germline, CDR1 is DFQATT and CDR2 is SNEGSKA (reference sequence). With V trimmed by 0 bases and J by 6 bases, 9 bases remained unmatched. This CDR3 has 15 residues. CDR3 sequence: CSARESDRGGPEAFF. Partial CDR3 DNA: TGCAGTGCTAGAGAAAGCGACAGGGGAGGACCTGAA.

About this clone: The read ends 3 residues shy of where the CDR3 ends; the end is completed using the germline J gene. The chain combines TRBV30 with TRBJ1-2; D is perhaps TRBD1 (5 bases). The germline gives CDR1 GTSNPN, CDR2 SVGIG (reference sequence). This CDR3 comprises 12 residues. The CDR3 here is CAWSGMGGDYTF. CDR3 bases read: TGTGCCTGGAGTGGGATGGGGGGGGAC. Together with reference TRBV30 and TRBJ1-2, the CDR3 gives the full variable domain: SQTIHQWPATLVQPVGSPLSLECTVEGTSNPNLYWYRQAAGRGLQLLFYSVGIGQISSEVPQNLSASRPQDRQFILSSKKLLLSDSGFYLCAWSGMGGDYTFGSGTRLTVV.

This clone was counted a few times. The DNA read from the CDR3 is TGTGCCAGCAGCTTAGTAGGAGGACAGGGGCCAGATACG. This translates into CASSLVGGQGPDT. The CDR3 as a whole reads CASSLVGGQGPDTQYF. V usage is TRBV7-6 and J usage is TRBJ2-3, with 9 bases fitting TRBD1. Read sequence stops 3 residues before the CDR3 end, and the germline J gene provides the missing end. V lost 1 base to trimming and J lost 4 bases; unmatched junction nucleotides: 6. Germline V gene lookup returns CDR1 SGHVS and CDR2 FNYEAQ. The CDR3 has 16 residues.

This clone was counted between two and nine times. Coverage ceases 3 residues before the CDR3 finishes, and the germline J gene fills in the end. The rearrangement joins TRBV7-4 to TRBJ2-3; D might be TRBD2 (6 bases). The CDR3 sequence is 16 residues long. In germline, CDR1 is SGHVT, CDR2 SQSDAQ. The CDR3 here is CASSLCGVRSNQPQYF. The sequenced CDR3 bases are TGTGCCAGCAGCTTATGCGGGGTACGGAGCAATCAGCCG.

In its sample, this clone was seen many times. The CDR3 end is not reached by the read, which stops 3 residues before it; the germline J gene fills it in. V is TRBV28 and J is TRBJ2-3, with D unclear. CDR3 length: 16 residues. Looked up from germline, CDR1 is MDHEN and CDR2 is SYDVKM. Trimming cost V 7 bases and J 2 bases, with 19 bases left between them. CDR3 bases read: TGTGCCAGCACACCGCCACGACTGAGGAACACAGATACG. Translating gives CASTPPRLRNTDT. The whole CDR3 is CASTPPRLRNTDTQYF.

Many counts were recorded for this clone. The missing CDR3 end, 3 residues past where the read stops, is filled in from the germline J gene. This chain connects TRBV12-3 or TRBV12-4 to TRBJ2-6; tentatively, D is TRBD1 (5 bases). The CDR3 is 15 residues long. Trimming took 2 bases from V and 0 from J, leaving 5 bases between them. CDR3 DNA (partial): TGTGCCAGCAGTTTAAGGGGCTCTGGGGCCAACGTC. Protein: CASSLRGSGANV. The CDR3 reads in full as CASSLRGSGANVLTF.

In this sample, this clone turned up a few times. The read halts 3 residues ahead of the CDR3 end, with the missing end drawn from the germline J gene. The V and J genes are TRBV7-9 and TRBJ1-1; D remains ambiguous. CDR1 is SEHNR and CDR2 is FQNEAQ in the germline V gene (reference sequence). Trimming left V 8 bases short and J 6 bases short, with 19 bases between. The CDR3 totals 14 residues. CDR3 DNA (partial): TGTGCCAGCTGCCGTATAAGCCCCTTGGCTGAA. It is translated as CASCRISPLAE. The whole CDR3 protein reads CASCRISPLAEAFF.

This clone was observed at least ten times. The read ends 3 residues shy of where the CDR3 ends; the end is completed using the germline J gene. The gene calls are TRBV2 and TRBJ2-7, with 11 bases matching TRBD1. There are 15 residues in the CDR3. Germline CDR1 SNHLY, CDR2 FYNNEI. The V and J ends lost 6 bases and 0 bases, in that order; junction bases with no gene match: 4. CDR3 amino acids: CASSGDRGSSYEQYF. The CDR3 DNA, read in part, is TGTGCCAGCAGCGGGGACAGGGGGAGCTCCTACGAG.